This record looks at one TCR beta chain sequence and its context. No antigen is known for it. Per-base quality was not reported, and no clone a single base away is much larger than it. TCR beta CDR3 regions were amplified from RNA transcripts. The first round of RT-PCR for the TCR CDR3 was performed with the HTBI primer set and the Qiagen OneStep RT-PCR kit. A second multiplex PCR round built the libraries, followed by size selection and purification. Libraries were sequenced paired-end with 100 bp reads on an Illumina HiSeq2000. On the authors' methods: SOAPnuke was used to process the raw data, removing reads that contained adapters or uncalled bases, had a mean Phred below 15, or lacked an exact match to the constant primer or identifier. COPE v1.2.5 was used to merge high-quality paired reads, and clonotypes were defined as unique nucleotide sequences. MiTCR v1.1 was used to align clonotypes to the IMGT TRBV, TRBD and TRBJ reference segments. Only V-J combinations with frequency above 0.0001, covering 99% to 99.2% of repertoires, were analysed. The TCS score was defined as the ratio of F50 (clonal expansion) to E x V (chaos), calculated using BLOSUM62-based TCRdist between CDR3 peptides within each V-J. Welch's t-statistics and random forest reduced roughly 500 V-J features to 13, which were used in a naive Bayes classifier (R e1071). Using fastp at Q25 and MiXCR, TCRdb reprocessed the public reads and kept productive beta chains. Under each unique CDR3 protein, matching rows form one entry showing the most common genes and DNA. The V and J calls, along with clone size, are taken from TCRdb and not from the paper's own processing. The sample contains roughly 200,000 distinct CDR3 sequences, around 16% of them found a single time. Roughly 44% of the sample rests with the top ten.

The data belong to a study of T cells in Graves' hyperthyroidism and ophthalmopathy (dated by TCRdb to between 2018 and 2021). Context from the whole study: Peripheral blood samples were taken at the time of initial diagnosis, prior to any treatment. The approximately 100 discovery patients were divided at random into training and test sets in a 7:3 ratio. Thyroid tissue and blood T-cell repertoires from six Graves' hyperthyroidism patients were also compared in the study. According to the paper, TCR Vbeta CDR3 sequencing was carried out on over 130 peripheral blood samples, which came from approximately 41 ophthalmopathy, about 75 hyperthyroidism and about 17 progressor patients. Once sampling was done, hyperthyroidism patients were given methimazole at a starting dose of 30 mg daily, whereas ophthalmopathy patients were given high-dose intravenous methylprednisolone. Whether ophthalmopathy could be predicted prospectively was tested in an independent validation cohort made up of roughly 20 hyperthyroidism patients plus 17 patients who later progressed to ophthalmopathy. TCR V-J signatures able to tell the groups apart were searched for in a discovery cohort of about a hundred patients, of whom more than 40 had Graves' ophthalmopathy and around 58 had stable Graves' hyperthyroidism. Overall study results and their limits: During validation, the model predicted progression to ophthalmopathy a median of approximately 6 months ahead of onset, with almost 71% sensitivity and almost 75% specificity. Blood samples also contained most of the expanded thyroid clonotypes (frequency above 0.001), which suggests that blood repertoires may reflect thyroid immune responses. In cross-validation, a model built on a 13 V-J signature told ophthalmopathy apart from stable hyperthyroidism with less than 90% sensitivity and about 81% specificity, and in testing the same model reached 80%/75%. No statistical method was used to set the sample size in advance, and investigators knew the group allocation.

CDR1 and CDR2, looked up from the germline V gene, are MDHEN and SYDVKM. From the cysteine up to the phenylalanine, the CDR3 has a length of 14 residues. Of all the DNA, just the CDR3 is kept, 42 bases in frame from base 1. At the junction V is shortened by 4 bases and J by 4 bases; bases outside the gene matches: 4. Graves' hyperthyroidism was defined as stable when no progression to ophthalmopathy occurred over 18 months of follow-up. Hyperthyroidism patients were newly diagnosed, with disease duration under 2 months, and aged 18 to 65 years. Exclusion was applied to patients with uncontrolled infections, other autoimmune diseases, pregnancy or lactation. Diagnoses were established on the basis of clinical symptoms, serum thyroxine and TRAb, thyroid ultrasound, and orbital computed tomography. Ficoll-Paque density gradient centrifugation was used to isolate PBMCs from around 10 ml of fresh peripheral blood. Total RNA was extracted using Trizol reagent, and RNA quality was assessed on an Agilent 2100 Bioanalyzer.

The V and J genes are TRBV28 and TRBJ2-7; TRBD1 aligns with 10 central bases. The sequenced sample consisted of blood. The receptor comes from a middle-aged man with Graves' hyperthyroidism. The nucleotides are TGTGCCAGCAGTTATCCGGGACAGGGGTACGAGCAGTACTTC. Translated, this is CASSYPGQGYEQYF.